This T cell receptor (beta chain) was sequenced during a study of blood T cell repertoires in COVID-19. Across the whole study: Both acute and convalescent COVID-19 samples were obtained from the United States, Italy and Spain.

The CDR3 totals 13 residues. CDR1 and CDR2 (germline): SGHDT, YYEEEE. With 1 base clipped from V and 6 bases from J, the junction kept 1 base outside the gene matches. Original processing methods: From reference gene primer amplification, estimates of nucleated cell counts were derived. Profiling relied on immunoSEQ multiplex PCR, and the TCRdb table lists in-frame clones only, not all of them. Clonal size and the V and J genes are those of that table, whereas D and trimming came from the DNA. This sample has a few hundred thousand clones, with over 75% found just once. Categorization into cohorts depended on clinical history that participants reported.

Source material: PBMCs or T cells enriched from blood (not recorded which). This sequence joins TRBV5-6 and TRBJ1-2; TRBD1 aligns across 9 bases. This sequence originates from a woman aged 40 to 49 who had recovered from COVID-19. The CDR3 DNA is TGTGCCAGCAGCTTGAGGACAGGGGATGGCTACACCTTC. Amino acid sequence: CASSLRTGDGYTF.